This entry lists 24 T cell receptor beta chains sequenced from one sample in a study of cytomegalovirus exposure and HLA in healthy donors. PCR employed 60 Vbeta and 13 Jbeta primers. Clones were sequenced by immunoSEQ multiplex PCR, and TCRdb holds only the in-frame ones, with some missing. The sample holds 140,000 to 150,000 clones, around 10% seen once. Sequenced: PBMCs. The origin of the receptors is a male donor in good health and CMV-seronegative.

The sample holds a few counts of this clone. The rearrangement joins TRBV4-3 to TRBJ2-3; 7 bases are a match to TRBD2. CDR3 size: 17 residues. Germline CDR1 reads LGHNA; CDR2 reads YSLEER. Germline trimming cut 0 bases from V and 1 base from J; bases unmatched to any gene: 7. The CDR3, as DNA: TGCGCCAGCAGCCAAGATCACAGCGGGGCGGGCACAGATACGCAGTATTTT. As protein: CASSQDHSGAGTDTQYF.

The J gene is TRBJ1-2, the V gene TRBV4-3; a possible D gene is TRBD1 (5 bases). The ends were cut back, 0 bases at V and 6 bases at J, with 14 bases in the middle. Germline values: CDR1 LGHNA, CDR2 YSLEER. The CDR3 sequence is 15 residues long. The CDR3 bases are TGCGCCAGCAGCCAAGATTTAGGGGCCGCGGATGGCTACACCTTC. Protein: CASSQDLGAADGYTF.

The rearrangement joins TRBV7-2 to TRBJ1-2; D remains ambiguous. The germline gives CDR1 SGHTA, CDR2 FQGNSA. The CDR3 totals 13 residues. The V gene lost 3 bases and the J gene lost 4 bases, with 9 bases spanning the gap. The CDR3 is CASSFSTAYGYTF. CDR3 coding DNA: TGTGCCAGCAGCTTTTCGACTGCCTATGGCTACACCTTC.

This clone has a handful of counts. The chain carries TRBV19 and TRBJ1-2; TRBD1 agrees at 8 bases. The CDR3 sequence is 15 residues long. V was pared by 7 bases and J by 7 bases, with 14 bases of the junction left unmatched. Germline V CDR1 and CDR2: LNHDA, SQIVND (reference sequence). This CDR3 reads CASTTTGAVYSGYTF. CDR3 nucleotide sequence: TGTGCCAGTACCACGACAGGGGCCGTCTACAGTGGCTACACCTTC.

This sequence joins TRBV19 and TRBJ1-1, with 9 positions matching TRBD1. V gave up 5 bases and J gave up 5 bases; unmatched junction bases: 9. Germline V gives CDR1 LNHDA, CDR2 SQIVND (reference sequence). The CDR3 sequence is 15 residues long. CDR3 bases: TGTGCCAGTAGTCCCCTGGACAGGGGTCAGACTGAAGCTTTCTTT. Its translation is CASSPLDRGQTEAFF.

The rearrangement links TRBV5-8 to TRBJ1-4; no firm D call. V lost 4 bases and J lost 7, with 14 bases in between. CDR1 and CDR2 from the germline V gene are SGHTS and YDEGEE. The CDR3 totals 14 residues. In DNA form, the CDR3 reads TGTGCCAGCAGCCCCTCAGGCATGGCTGAAAAACTGTTTTTT. It codes for CASSPSGMAEKLFF.

This clone was found a few times. V gene TRBV28 combines with J gene TRBJ1-2, with D tentatively TRBD1 (5 bases). Trimming pared 7 bases from V and 6 bases from J, leaving 24 bases between. CDR1 is MDHEN and CDR2 is SYDVKM in the germline V gene. This CDR3 comprises 16 residues. In nucleotides, the CDR3 is TGTGCCAGCACCCTGGGACTTCCGTTGGGGATTCATGGCTACACCTTC. This codes for CASTLGLPLGIHGYTF.

The chain links TRBV19 to TRBJ1-3; possibly TRBD1 for D (6 bases). The CDR3 loop spans 15 amino acids. Trimming removed 5 bases at V and 8 bases at J, with 19 bases between. Germline CDR1 LNHDA, CDR2 SQIVND (reference sequence). This CDR3 is CASSVYRVFGYTIYF. The CDR3 nucleotides read TGTGCCAGTAGTGTGTACAGGGTATTCGGGTACACCATATATTTT.

V usage is TRBV25-1 and J usage is TRBJ2-5; 8 positions match TRBD2. The CDR3 sequence is 17 residues long. CDR1 is MGHDK, CDR2 SYGVNS, per germline. Unmatched junction bases numbered 17, after V lost 6 bases and J lost 5 bases. The CDR3 nucleotides are TGTGCCAGCAGATATCGGGAGGGCCTGGGGGAGAGGGAGACCCAGTACTTC. It codes for CASRYREGLGERETQYF.

This chain links TRBV7-2 with TRBJ2-7; TRBD2 aligns across 10 bases. Germline assignment: CDR1 SGHTA and CDR2 FQGNSA. The CDR3 extends over 14 amino acids. V lost 10 bases, J lost 6 bases, and 12 bases stayed unmatched. The CDR3 protein is CATSSGRDPREQYF. In DNA form, the CDR3 reads TGTGCCACGTCTAGCGGGAGAGATCCCCGCGAGCAGTACTTC. Supplemented by reference TRBV7-2 and TRBJ2-7, the full variable domain reads GAGVSQSPSNKVTEKGKDVELRCDPISGHTALYWYRQSLGQGLEFLIYFQGNSAPDKSGLPSDRFSAERTGGSVSTLTIQRTQQEDSAVYLCATSSGRDPREQYFGPGTRLTVT.

This clone was observed a handful of times. The chain couples TRBV18 to TRBJ2-2, with D perhaps TRBD2 (6 bases). Germline loops: CDR1 KGHSH, CDR2 LQKENI. Trimming took 2 bases from V and 4 from J, leaving 8 bases between them. The CDR3 loop spans 14 amino acids. The CDR3 loop reads CASSPGEATGELFF. CDR3 DNA: TGTGCCAGCTCACCAGGGGAGGCCACCGGGGAGCTGTTTTTT.

The chain joins TRBV13 to TRBJ2-1, with D possibly being TRBD2 (6 bases). The V gene's germline CDR1 is PRHDT and CDR2 FYEKMQ (reference sequence). This CDR3 is built from 15 residues. The germline V and J ends were trimmed by 0 bases and 3 bases, with 9 bases remaining between them. Written as DNA, the CDR3 is TGTGCCAGCAGCTTAGGTAGCGGTGACTACAATGAGCAGTTCTTC. Protein product: CASSLGSGDYNEQFF.

This chain links TRBV4-2 with TRBJ1-1; tentative D call: TRBD1 (5 bases). The germline gives CDR1 LGHNA, CDR2 YNFKEQ. The V end was cut by 6 bases, the J end by 0 bases, with 17 bases between. The CDR3 length is 16 residues. CDR3 sequence (DNA): TGTGCCAGCAGTCAGGGTAATCGGTACATGAACACTGAAGCTTTCTTT. It is translated as CASSQGNRYMNTEAFF.

This chain connects TRBV4-3 to TRBJ2-1; 7 nucleotides agree with TRBD2. The CDR3 totals 19 residues. Germline values: CDR1 LGHNA, CDR2 YSLEER. V was clipped by 1 base and J by 5 bases; unmatched bases: 17. CDR3 protein: CASSQASGLAVTRDNEQFF. The CDR3 DNA sequence: TGCGCCAGCAGCCAAGCATCAGGGCTAGCGGTAACGAGGGACAATGAGCAGTTCTTC.

The sample holds a few counts of this clone. V and J are TRBV19 and TRBJ2-1; the match to TRBD1 covers 7 bases. V was clipped by 5 bases and J by 9 bases; unmatched bases: 13. CDR3 length: 15 amino acids. Germline V gene data show CDR1 as LNHDA and CDR2 as SQIVND (reference sequence). The CDR3 loop is CASSWVDRSWGEQFF. The CDR3 nucleotides are TGTGCCAGTAGTTGGGTGGACAGGAGTTGGGGTGAGCAGTTCTTC.

This chain joins TRBV7-3 and TRBJ1-1; the match to TRBD1 covers 8 bases. CDR1 is SGHTA and CDR2 is FQGTGA in the germline V gene. Trimming took 5 bases from V and 3 from J; bases not matched to a gene: 5. This CDR3 has 14 amino acids. The CDR3 is CASSLGQGHTEAFF. Here the CDR3 DNA reads TGTGCCAGCAGCCTAGGACAGGGACACACTGAAGCTTTCTTT.

In this sample, this clone turned up a few times. V and J are TRBV7-6 and TRBJ2-7; TRBD1 aligns across 10 bases. The CDR3 extends over 15 amino acids. Trimming took 4 bases from V and 3 from J; bases not matched to a gene: 6. Looked up from germline, CDR1 is SGHVS and CDR2 is FNYEAQ. The CDR3: CASSSPGTGVYEQYF. CDR3 nucleotide sequence: TGTGCCAGCAGCTCCCCCGGGACAGGGGTCTACGAGCAGTACTTC.

This clone turned up a few times. The chain employs TRBV19 and TRBJ2-5, with D perhaps matching TRBD1 (8 bases). V was trimmed by 9 bases and J by 5 bases, leaving 25 bases between them. Germline V gene lookup returns CDR1 LNHDA and CDR2 SQIVND (reference sequence). CDR3 length: 16 residues. CDR3 DNA: TGTGCCAGCTCCGGACAGGGACTAAGTTTTGAGGAGACCCAGTACTTC. Encoded protein: CASSGQGLSFEETQYF.

The chain combines TRBV19 with TRBJ2-6; tentatively, D is TRBD1 (7 bases). In germline, CDR1 is LNHDA, CDR2 SQIVND (reference sequence). This CDR3 region has 18 residues. The V end lost 6 bases, the J end lost 2 bases, and 20 bases lay between the germline ends. CDR3 residues: CASRRGQWLQAGANVLTF. CDR3 in DNA: TGTGCCAGTAGGCGGGGACAGTGGCTTCAGGCTGGGGCCAACGTCCTGACTTTC. The complete variable domain, with remaining parts taken from reference TRBV19 and TRBJ2-6, reads DGGITQSPKYLFRKEGQNVTLSCEQNLNHDAMYWYRQDPGQGLRLIYYSQIVNDFQKGDIAEGYSVSREKKESFPLTVTSAQKNPTAFYLCASRRGQWLQAGANVLTFGAGSRLTVL.

This clone has just a few counts. This chain connects TRBV7-9 to TRBJ1-1, with 7 positions matching TRBD1. The V and J ends lost 1 base and 1 base, in that order; junction bases with no gene match: 6. The CDR3 length is 16 residues. CDR1 is SEHNR and CDR2 is FQNEAQ in the germline V gene (reference sequence). The CDR3 reads CASSLGADRRNTEAFF. CDR3 nucleotides: TGTGCCAGCAGCTTAGGGGCGGACAGGCGGAACACTGAAGCTTTCTTT.

This rearrangement joins TRBV9 to TRBJ2-4, with D unresolved. The CDR3 loop spans 16 amino acids. Germline V gene data show CDR1 as SGDLS and CDR2 as YYNGEE. V gave up 0 bases and J gave up 6 bases, with 16 bases separating them. The CDR3 reads CASSVAATLVANIQYF. CDR3 sequence (DNA): TGTGCCAGCAGCGTAGCTGCGACGTTGGTAGCAAACATTCAGTACTTC.

This clone has only a few counts. A read error may account for a junction end that differs from germline. This chain links TRBV7-7 with TRBJ2-3; no clear D. The CDR3 consists of 14 residues. Germline CDR1 and CDR2: SSHAT and FNYEAQ (reference sequence). The CDR3 loop is CASSPSVLTDTQYF. The CDR3 DNA is TGTGCTAGCAGCCCGAGCGTCCTCACCGATACGCAGTATTTT.

There are a few counts of this clone. The chain carries TRBV7-2 and TRBJ1-1; TRBD1 agrees at 7 bases. CDR1 and CDR2 from the germline V gene are SGHTA and FQGNSA. The CDR3 is 18 amino acids. The V and J ends lost 4 bases and 0 bases, in that order; junction bases with no gene match: 14. CDR3 bases: TGTGCCAGCAGCTACACCGGGGGACAGTGGCAGTTGAACACTGAAGCTTTCTTT. Translation: CASSYTGGQWQLNTEAFF. Using reference TRBV7-2 and TRBJ1-1 for the parts outside the CDR3, the full variable domain is GAGVSQSPSNKVTEKGKDVELRCDPISGHTALYWYRQSLGQGLEFLIYFQGNSAPDKSGLPSDRFSAERTGGSVSTLTIQRTQQEDSAVYLCASSYTGGQWQLNTEAFFGQGTRLTVV.

The sample holds a few counts of this clone. The V gene is TRBV4-2, the J gene TRBJ1-1; 7 bases map to TRBD1. Germline V gene data show CDR1 as LGHNA and CDR2 as YNFKEQ. V shed 3 bases, J shed 7 bases, and the junction held 11 bases outside the gene matches. The CDR3 is 15 amino acids. CDR3 loop: CASSHMGDRTLEAFF. Here the CDR3 DNA reads TGTGCCAGCAGCCACATGGGGGACAGAACACTTGAAGCTTTCTTT.